These 9 T cell receptor beta chains share one sample of origin, sequenced in a study of vaccination and CD4 T cells after COVID-19. Time point indicated: late sampling 161 to 241 days after vaccination in three convalescent patients. As for treatment: approximately 10-day PBMC culture with coronavirus spike peptide pools or control peptides (ViraFEST assay). Scientists ran DNA taken from cultured CD4+ T cells through the Oncomine TCR Beta short-read assay for sequencing. TCRdb called the PCR reads again in MiXCR, with one record for every CDR3 protein. Of roughly 15,000 distinct CDR3 sequences in the sample, more than 40% were seen once. No antigens are known for them. The input for sequencing was CD4+ T cells from blood, cultured in vitro, taken about 7 months after SARS-CoV-2 vaccination. These TCRs come from a human donor who had recovered from COVID-19.

The chain recombines TRBV11-1 with TRBJ2-7; 12 positions agree with TRBD1. There are 15 residues in the CDR3. Germline-derived CDR1 and CDR2 are SGHAT and FQDESV (reference sequence). With 5 bases clipped from V and 6 bases from J, the junction kept 8 bases outside the gene matches. The CDR3 sequence: CASSQDGTGGFEQYF. CDR3 DNA sequence: TGTGCCAGCAGCCAAGATGGGACAGGGGGCTTCGAGCAGTACTTC.

This clonotype has just one count. The V gene is TRBV7-6, the J gene TRBJ2-1; possibly TRBD2 for D (5 bases). The CDR3 extends over 15 amino acids. The germline V gene has CDR1 SGHVS and CDR2 FNYEAQ. V dropped 2 bases and J dropped 5 bases, with 13 bases sitting between them. This CDR3 reads CASSLSGEHDNEQFF. CDR3 nucleotides: TGTGCCAGCAGCTTAAGCGGCGAACATGACAATGAGCAGTTCTTC.

V gene TRBV6-1 combines with J gene TRBJ1-2, with 7 bases that match TRBD1. Germline assignment: CDR1 MNHNS and CDR2 SASEGT. This CDR3 comprises 14 residues. The J segment lost 6 bases and the V segment lost 6 bases, leaving 10 bases of the junction unmatched. CDR3 bases: TGTGCCAGCAGGCGACAGGGCGGGGCTGATGGCTACACCTTC. This encodes CASRRQGGADGYTF.

The chain combines TRBV7-8 with TRBJ2-7; tentatively, D is TRBD1 (6 bases). V lost 5 bases, J lost 5 bases, and 19 bases lay in between. Germline CDR1 is SGHVS and CDR2 is FQNEAQ. This CDR3 is 15 amino acids long. CDR3: CASSGKPQGIHEQYF. The CDR3 nucleotides read TGTGCCAGCAGCGGTAAGCCACAGGGTATCCACGAGCAGTACTTC. Complete variable domain (other parts from reference TRBV7-8 and TRBJ2-7): GAGVSQSPRYKVAKRGQDVALRCDPISGHVSLFWYQQALGQGPEFLTYFQNEAQLDKSGLPSDRFFAERPEGSVSTLKIQRTQQEDSAVYLCASSGKPQGIHEQYFGPGTRLTVT.

The chain couples TRBV20-1 to TRBJ1-6; D unclear. The CDR3 consists of 16 residues. Germline values: CDR1 DFQATT, CDR2 SNEGSKA (reference sequence). V was cut by 6 bases and J by 0 bases, with 15 bases left in between. CDR3 nucleotide sequence: TGCAGTGCCCAGAACCCTCAGAGCTCCTATAATTCACCCCTCCACTTT. Its translation is CSAQNPQSSYNSPLHF.

The chain is built from TRBV20-1 and TRBJ2-5; 8 bases are shared with TRBD1. The CDR3 sequence is 13 residues long. CDR1 is DFQATT, CDR2 SNEGSKA, per germline (reference sequence). Losses at the gene ends were 3 bases for V and 5 bases for J; bases not matched to a gene: 5. CDR3 protein: CSASSGGAETQYF. The CDR3 bases are TGCAGTGCTAGCTCAGGGGGCGCGGAGACCCAGTACTTC.

The chain links TRBV7-3 to TRBJ2-2; 12 positions agree with TRBD2. The CDR3 runs 16 residues. Germline V gene lookup returns CDR1 SGHTA and CDR2 FQGTGA. With 5 bases clipped from V and 2 bases from J, the junction kept 3 bases outside the gene matches. The CDR3 region is CASSKLAGGNTGELFF. The CDR3 coding sequence is TGTGCCAGCAGCAAACTAGCGGGAGGTAACACCGGGGAGCTGTTTTTT.

The CDR3 nucleotides are TGTGCCAGCAGCAGCCGCGCGGGGGGGCCCTACGAGCAGTACTTC. Amino acid sequence: CASSSRAGGPYEQYF. The chain joins TRBV7-9 to TRBJ2-7; TRBD2 matches at 9 bases. With V trimmed by 5 bases and J by 2 bases, 7 bases remained unmatched. The CDR3 has 15 amino acids. Germline loops: CDR1 SEHNR, CDR2 FQNEAQ (reference sequence).

The table lists this clonotype with a few counts. The chain uses TRBV24-1 and TRBJ2-1; no clear D. V lost 6 bases, J lost 5 bases, and 10 bases lay in between. There are 13 residues in the CDR3. Germline V gene sequence: CDR1 KGHDR, CDR2 SFDVKD. Here the CDR3 DNA reads TGTGCCACCAGTTCCCCCGACAACAATGAGCAGTTCTTC. Its protein product is CATSSPDNNEQFF.